This TCR beta chain was observed in a study of graft-versus-host responses after intestinal transplantation. The protocol was immunoSEQ multiplex PCR, while the TCRdb copy is restricted to in-frame clones and leaves out a portion. This table holds around 50,000 clones, about 90% found once. Study-wide results and caveats: The recipient marrow held GvH clones, and some of them showed up first in ileum or blood.

A note on this clone: As yet, its antigen is unknown.

The V gene's germline CDR1 is LGHNA and CDR2 YSLEER. This CDR3 comprises 17 residues. Trimming removed 4 bases from V and 3 bases from J, with 20 bases in between. The rearrangement uses TRBV4-3 and TRBJ2-3, with D possibly matching TRBD2 (5 bases). The sample here was PBMCs, taken 26 days after transplant. The sequence was obtained from a human patient who received an intestinal transplant, so some T cells may come from the graft donor. The CDR3 sequence is CASSRLNGVKWTDTQYF. For the CDR3, the DNA is TGCGCCAGCAGCCGGCTCAACGGGGTTAAGTGGACAGATACGCAGTATTTT.